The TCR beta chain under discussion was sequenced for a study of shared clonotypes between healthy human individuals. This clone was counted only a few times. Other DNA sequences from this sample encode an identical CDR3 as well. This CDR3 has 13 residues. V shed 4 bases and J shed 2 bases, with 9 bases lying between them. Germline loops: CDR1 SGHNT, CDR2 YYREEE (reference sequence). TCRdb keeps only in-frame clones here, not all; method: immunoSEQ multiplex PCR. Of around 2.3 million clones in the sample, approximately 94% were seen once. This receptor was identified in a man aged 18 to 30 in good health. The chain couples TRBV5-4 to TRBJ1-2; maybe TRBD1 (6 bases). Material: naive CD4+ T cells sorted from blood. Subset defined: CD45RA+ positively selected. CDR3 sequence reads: CASSPQGNYGYTF. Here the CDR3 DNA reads TGTGCCAGCAGCCCACAGGGAAACTATGGCTACACCTTC. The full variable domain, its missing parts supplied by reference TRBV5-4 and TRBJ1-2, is ETGVTQSPTHLIKTRGQQVTLRCSSQSGHNTVSWYQQALGQGPQFIFQYYREEENGRGNFPPRFSGLQFPNYSSELNVNALELDDSALYLCASSPQGNYGYTFGSGTRLTVV.